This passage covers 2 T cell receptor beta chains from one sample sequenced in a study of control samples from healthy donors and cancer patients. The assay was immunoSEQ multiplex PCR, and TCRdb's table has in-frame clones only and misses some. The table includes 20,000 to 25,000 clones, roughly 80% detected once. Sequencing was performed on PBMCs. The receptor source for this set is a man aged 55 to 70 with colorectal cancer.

CDR3: CASSPLSFEPQHF. The DNA for the CDR3 is TGTGCCAGCAGTCCCCTGTCCTTCGAGCCCCAGCATTTT. This chain links TRBV12-3 or TRBV12-4 with TRBJ1-5; D is undetermined. The CDR3 contains 13 residues. Trimming pared 5 bases from V and 8 bases from J, leaving 13 bases between.

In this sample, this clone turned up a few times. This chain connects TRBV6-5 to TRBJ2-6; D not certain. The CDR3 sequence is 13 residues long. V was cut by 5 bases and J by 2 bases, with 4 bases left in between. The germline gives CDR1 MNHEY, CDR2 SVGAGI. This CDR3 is CASSLPGANVLTF. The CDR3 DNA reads TGTGCCAGCAGTCTACCTGGGGCCAACGTCCTGACTTTC.